A single TCR beta chain is shown here with its context. V lost 3 bases and J lost 9; bases outside the gene matches: 14. CDR1 LNHDA and CDR2 SQIVND come from the germline V gene (reference sequence). CDR3 size: 16 residues. This entry belongs to a study of OX40 agonist ivuxolimab in advanced cancers. Sequencing used immunoSEQ multiplex PCR; TCRdb keeps in-frame clones, though not all of them. This sample has roughly 67,000 clones, with roughly 87% found just once. This chain joins TRBV19 and TRBJ2-3, with 8 bases matching TRBD2. Sequencing was performed on CD4+ or CD8+ T cells sorted from blood, taken in a trial of the OX40 agonist ivuxolimab. This sequence was found in an adult with an advanced solid tumor such as melanoma, head and neck, liver or kidney cancer. As DNA, the CDR3 is TGTGCCAGTAGTATTAAAGGCGGGACTAGGGACCGGACGCAGTATTTT. This gives the protein CASSIKGGTRDRTQYF.